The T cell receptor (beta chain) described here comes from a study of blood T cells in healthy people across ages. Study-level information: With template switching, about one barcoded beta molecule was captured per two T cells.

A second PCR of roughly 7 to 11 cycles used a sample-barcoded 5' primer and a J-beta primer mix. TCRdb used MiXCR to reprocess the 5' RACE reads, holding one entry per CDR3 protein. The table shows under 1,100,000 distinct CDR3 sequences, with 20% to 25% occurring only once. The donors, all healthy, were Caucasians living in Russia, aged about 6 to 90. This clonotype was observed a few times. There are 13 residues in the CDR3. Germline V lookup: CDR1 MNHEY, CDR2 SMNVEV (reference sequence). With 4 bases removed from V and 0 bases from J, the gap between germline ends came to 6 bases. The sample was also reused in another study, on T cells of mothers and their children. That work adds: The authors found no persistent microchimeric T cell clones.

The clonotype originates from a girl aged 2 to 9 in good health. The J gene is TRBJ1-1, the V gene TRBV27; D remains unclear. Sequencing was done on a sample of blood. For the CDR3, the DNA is TGTGCCAGCAGTTGGCAATTGAACACTGAAGCTTTCTTT. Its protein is CASSWQLNTEAFF.